One sample yielded the 8 T cell receptor beta chains listed below, sequenced in a study of T cells after yellow fever vaccination. TCRdb redid the calling of the 5' RACE reads with MiXCR, one entry per CDR3 protein. The sample comprises some 560,000 distinct CDR3 sequences, less than 20% of which are singletons, and around a sixth rests with the top ten. This sample comprised PBMCs, obtained around 5 days after the first yellow fever vaccination. The origin of the receptors is a man between 18 and 29 years old who received the YFV17D yellow fever vaccine.

CDR3 coding DNA: TGTGCCACCAGCAGAGCCCGGCAGGGCACCTACGAGCAGTACTTC. This codes for CATSRARQGTYEQYF. The chain couples TRBV15 to TRBJ2-7; D might be TRBD1 (5 bases). V was trimmed by 1 base and J by 2 bases, leaving 12 bases between them. The CDR3 runs to 15 residues. Germline lookup yields CDR1 LNHNV and CDR2 YYDKDF (reference sequence).

This clonotype has more than one count but fewer than ten. The chain joins TRBV5-1 to TRBJ2-5; D is unresolved. Trimming pared 4 bases from V and 4 bases from J, leaving 17 bases between. The CDR3 is 15 residues long. The V gene's germline CDR1 is SGHRS and CDR2 YFSETQ. As DNA, the CDR3 is TGCGCCAGCAGCCCCCCTTCTGTGGGCCGAGAGACCCAGTACTTC. This encodes CASSPPSVGRETQYF.

This clonotype came up many times. The chain joins TRBV12-3 or TRBV12-4 to TRBJ2-1; D gene unclear. V was cut by 6 bases and J by 8 bases, with 11 bases left in between. The CDR3 totals 12 residues. The CDR3: CASSQGGYEQFF. Written as DNA, the CDR3 is TGTGCCAGCAGCCAAGGTGGCTATGAGCAGTTCTTC.

In its sample, this clonotype was seen a few times. V gene TRBV4-3 combines with J gene TRBJ2-2; TRBD1 or TRBD2 may be the D gene (6 bases each). Deletions cut 0 bases from V and 3 bases from J, with 8 bases between. This CDR3 is built from 15 residues. In germline, CDR1 is LGHNA, CDR2 YSLEER. The CDR3 DNA reads TGCGCCAGCAGCCAAGACGGGGGCTACACCGGGGAGCTGTTTTTT. Its protein is CASSQDGGYTGELFF.

This clonotype was seen only a few times. The chain has TRBV4-2 and TRBJ2-6; D is possibly TRBD1 (6 bases). Germline loops: CDR1 LGHNA, CDR2 YNFKEQ. Trimming removed 8 bases from V and 4 bases from J, with 18 bases in between. This CDR3 comprises 16 residues. The CDR3 is CASASSGARGANVLTF. CDR3 in DNA: TGTGCCAGCGCCTCCTCAGGGGCGAGAGGGGCCAACGTCCTGACTTTC.

This clonotype was counted only a few times. The rearrangement joins TRBV7-3 to TRBJ2-6; D may correspond to TRBD1 or TRBD2 (6 bases each). CDR1 SGHTA and CDR2 FQGTGA come from the germline V gene. V shed 2 bases and J shed 4 bases, with 18 bases lying between them. The CDR3 is 18 residues long. For the CDR3, the DNA is TGTGCCAGCAGCTTATACGGGGGCCCGGTATTAGGGGCCAACGTCCTGACTTTC. Protein: CASSLYGGPVLGANVLTF.

This clonotype turned up a few times. The chain recombines TRBV6-2 or TRBV6-3 with TRBJ2-3; D call uncertain. The V gene's germline CDR1 is MNHEY and CDR2 SVGEGT. Trimming took 6 bases from V and 5 from J, leaving 6 bases between them. The CDR3 length is 11 residues. The CDR3 here is CASRIGDTQYF. In nucleotides, the CDR3 is TGTGCCAGCAGGATCGGAGATACGCAGTATTTT.

The chain couples TRBV6-2 or TRBV6-3 to TRBJ1-5, with TRBD1 as a possible D gene (5 bases). Germline loops: CDR1 MNHEY, CDR2 SVGEGT. Deletions cut 4 bases from V and 2 bases from J, with 12 bases between. This CDR3 is 15 amino acids long. The CDR3: CASSSHGGGNQPQHF. CDR3 coding DNA: TGTGCCAGCAGTTCCCACGGGGGAGGCAATCAGCCCCAGCATTTT.